This T cell receptor beta chain was sequenced for a study of shared clonotypes between healthy human individuals (dated by TCRdb to the early 2020s). About the full investigation: The cohort included three men and a couple of women between 18 and 49 years of age. Leukapheresis yielded between about 0.85 and 9 billion PBMCs per donor. To increase sequencing depth and limit assay-specific biases, different laboratories used diverse techniques to prepare libraries and sequence TCR repertoires. For each donor, CD4 naive and CD4 memory were each given three plates, CD8 naive was given two plates, and CD8 memory was given one plate. Blood TCR repertoires of roughly five healthy adults were deeply sequenced to estimate repertoire size and the extent of clonotype sharing between individuals. General findings and caveats noted by the study authors: Compared with non-shared clonotypes, the clonotypes found in all four sorted-subset donors had higher generation probabilities. Because the study included only a small number of donors, the genetic and exposure-history diversity represented was limited. Sampling was restricted to blood, and TCR repertoires in tissue are likely to differ from TCR repertoires in blood. Based on pairwise subsampling, the degree of clonotype sharing among donors was expected to be affected by sequencing depth. Estimated clonotype richness was generally larger for naive than for memory subsets. Rarefaction of sorted-subset datasets indicated incomplete sequencing despite the large sequencing depth. Sharing across a few donors was observed for approximately 5% of naive CD4, over 3% of naive CD8, over 2% of memory CD4, and roughly 0.4% of memory CD8 clonotypes.

Donors were healthy HIV-negative adults with no recently reported acute infections or vaccinations. Only Caucasian adults living in Nashville, Tennessee, USA were represented among the donors. CD4+ T cells were enriched by magnetic negative selection, after which naive cells were positively selected on CD45RA and the negative fraction was taken as the memory subset. After blood collection by leukapheresis, PBMCs were isolated using Ficoll-Histopaque density gradient centrifugation and then cryopreserved in the vapor phase of liquid nitrogen. Analytical flow cytometry was used to check the purity and quantity of every magnetically sorted T cell population. From each sorted fraction, genomic DNA was isolated and quantified by UV absorbance on a Nanodrop 2000c. Taken from cysteine to phenylalanine, the CDR3 has 13 residues. Only CDR3 DNA remains: 39 bases, in frame from the first base. CDR1 and CDR2, looked up from the germline V gene, are KGHSH and LQKENI. A distance of 12 bases separates the germline ends of V and J, which lose 0 bases and 10 bases respectively.

Note on this clone: The specificity of this receptor is unknown. Per-base quality was not reported, and no clone a single base away is much larger than it.

Using the deep immunoSEQ assay, multiplex PCR amplified TCR CDR3 regions from genomic DNA. Genomic DNA extracted from each cell subset was distributed evenly over all wells of several immunoSEQ 96-well plates, and each plate served as one replicate. Each replicate PCR for sorted subsets received roughly 0.2 ug genomic DNA, equal to roughly 29,000 T cell genomes. Purified libraries were quantified with a Qubit 3.0 fluorometer, sized on a Bioanalyzer 2100, and re-quantified with the KAPA Library Quantification kit. Every immunoSEQ 96-well plate was sequenced on a dedicated single-read 150-cycle Illumina NextSeq 550 flow cell. Turning to the authors' computational methods: Because only junctional sequences without quality scores were contained in the immunoSEQ output, filtering matching that applied to full-length reads could not be performed. Sequences were annotated with PyIR, a Python wrapper for IgBLAST v1.9, using IMGT germline references to assign V/J genes and CDR3. Reads were filtered out if the reads had weak V/J assignments (E-value above 1e-6), no CDR3, stop codons, out-of-frame junctions, or ambiguous translated residues. A V3J clonotype was defined by an identical inferred V gene, J gene, and CDR3 amino acid sequence. Percentage overlap between repertoires was calculated by dividing the number of shared unique clonotypes by the size of the smaller repertoire. RTK rarefaction, the Chao1 estimator, and Recon v2.1 estimates of unobserved clonotypes were used to assess repertoire richness. Generation probabilities for all TCRbeta clonotypes obtained by the gDNA method from several donors were computed using OLGA. In its TCRdb copy, this immuneACCESS table keeps in-frame sequences only and misses some clones. Where compared with another copy, unresolved V genes explain less than half of these, and the others have no known cause. Clone size and the V and J calls come from that table; the DNA yielded D and trimming. Within this sample are roughly 2.2 million clones, with about nine tenths of them counted one time only. Around 0.35% of the sample goes to the ten largest clones.

The V gene is TRBV18 and the J gene is TRBJ1-1, with TRBD1 tentatively as D gene (5 bases match). The sequence came from a young man in good health. Some clones in this sample may be carry-over from other donors' samples. Specimen: naive CD4+ T cells from PBMCs. The sample's cell subset or site label, in plain terms: CD45RA+ positively selected. The CDR3 has the sequence CASSPPPRELAFF. The DNA reads as follows: TGTGCCAGCTCACCACCCCCCAGGGAACTAGCTTTCTTT. Reference TRBV18 and TRBJ1-1 proteins supply the regions before and after the CDR3; the full variable domain is: NAGVMQNPRHLVRRRGQEARLRCSPMKGHSHVYWYRQLPEEGLKFMVYLQKENIIDESGMPKERFSAEFPKEGPSILRIQQVVRGDSAAYFCASSPPPRELAFFGQGTRLTVV.